This T cell receptor beta chain was documented in a study of regulatory T cells in long-lasting Graves disease. Findings and limits, study-wide: With persistent disease, TRBV28, TRBJ1-2 and TRBJ2-5 were the favored segments.

The time point: newly diagnosed GD, antithyroid drugs for less than 3 months. TCR sequences were obtained from RNA taken from PBMCs. Through Arm-PCR of CDR3 regions and iRepertoire HTBI primers, TCR beta libraries were built. A single record per CDR3 protein comes from TCRdb applying MiXCR to the multiplex PCR reads. This sample has roughly 410,000 distinct CDR3 sequences, with roughly 15% found just once. V lost 1 base, J lost 0 bases, and 11 bases lay in between. From germline, CDR1 is SGHDN and CDR2 FVKESK. CDR3 length: 16 residues. With regard to this clonotype: Its target is unknown.

The same sample was also used in a study of T cells in Graves' hyperthyroidism and ophthalmopathy. As that report states: Peripheral blood also featured most of the thyroid clonotypes expanded above 0.001. Ophthalmopathy could be told apart from stable hyperthyroidism with a 13 V-J model.

Material: peripheral blood mononuclear cells (PBMCs), obtained at new diagnosis, from a patient treated with antithyroid drugs. This receptor was taken from a woman aged 40 to 50 with Graves disease. This chain joins TRBV14 and TRBJ2-3, with a tentative D call TRBD2 (6 bases). This chain's CDR3 is CASSQGLAASTDTQYF. In nucleotides, the CDR3 is TGTGCCAGCAGCCAAGGTTTAGCGGCTAGCACAGATACGCAGTATTTT. The full variable domain, in which reference TRBV14 and TRBJ2-3 provide the parts outside the CDR3, is EAGVTQFPSHSVIEKGQTVTLRCDPISGHDNLYWYRRVMGKEIKFLLHFVKESKQDESGMPNNRFLAERTGGTYSTLKVQPAELEDSGVYFCASSQGLAASTDTQYFGPGTRLTVL.